The 20 T cell receptor beta chains below were found in one sample sequenced in a study of OX40 agonist ivuxolimab in advanced cancers. The library was prepared using the immunoSEQ multiplex PCR assay. This immuneACCESS table, as held by TCRdb, lists in-frame sequences with V and J called but not all clones. Of the missing ones, under half trace to an unresolved V gene in checked studies; the others have no known cause. This sample holds approximately 15,000 clones; 90% to 95% were observed only once. Under 9% of the sample is in the top ten clones. This specimen was CD4+ or CD8+ T cells sorted from blood, taken in a trial of the OX40 agonist ivuxolimab. The receptors derive from an adult with an advanced solid tumor such as melanoma, head and neck, liver or kidney cancer.

The J gene is TRBJ1-1, the V gene TRBV28; D gene uncertain. This CDR3 contains 11 residues. The germline gives CDR1 MDHEN, CDR2 SYDVKM. V lost 3 bases and J lost 9, with 8 bases in between. This CDR3 is CASSFWAQAFF. DNA for the CDR3: TGTGCCAGCAGTTTTTGGGCACAAGCTTTCTTT.

The V call is TRBV21-1, the J call TRBJ1-2. TRBV21-1 is classified as a pseudogene. The CDR3 totals 15 residues. CDR3: CASSKGVGPDYGYTF. CDR3 in DNA: TGTGCCAGCAGCAAAGGAGTCGGACCCGACTATGGCTACACCTTC.

The CDR3 here is CASSLRQVNTEAFF. The DNA of the CDR3 is TGTGCCAGCAGTTTAAGACAGGTGAACACTGAAGCTTTCTTT. This chain joins TRBV27 and TRBJ1-1; D might be TRBD1 (6 bases). CDR3 length equals 14 residues. Deletions cut 2 bases from V and 0 bases from J, with 7 bases between. CDR1 is MNHEY, CDR2 SMNVEV, per germline (reference sequence).

This rearrangement joins TRBV27 to TRBJ1-1, with D uncertain. The ends were cut back, 3 bases at V and 5 bases at J, with 10 bases in the middle. There are 13 residues in the CDR3. Germline assignment: CDR1 MNHEY and CDR2 SMNVEV (reference sequence). This CDR3 is CASSLGGGTEAFF. In DNA form, the CDR3 reads TGTGCCAGCAGTTTGGGCGGAGGGACTGAAGCTTTCTTT.

This clone is a singleton in its sample. The rearrangement joins TRBV11-3 to TRBJ2-3, with 7 bases identical to TRBD2. Germline assignment: CDR1 SGHNT and CDR2 YENEEA. The CDR3 covers 15 residues. V was clipped by 4 bases and J by 2 bases; unmatched bases: 6. The CDR3 sequence: CASSSPRDYTDTQYF. The CDR3 coding sequence is TGTGCCAGCAGCTCCCCTCGGGACTACACAGATACGCAGTATTTT.

This rearrangement joins TRBV13 to TRBJ1-1; D perhaps matches TRBD1 (5 bases). Germline V gene sequence: CDR1 PRHDT, CDR2 FYEKMQ (reference sequence). The V end was cut by 0 bases, the J end by 1 base, with 12 bases between. The CDR3 spans 16 residues. DNA for the CDR3: TGTGCCAGCAGCTTAGGGGGTGAGGGGTGGAACACTGAAGCTTTCTTT. Protein product: CASSLGGEGWNTEAFF.

The chain recombines TRBV11-2 with TRBJ2-7; D not certain. Germline V gene lookup returns CDR1 SGHAT and CDR2 FQNNGV. With 1 base removed from V and 2 bases from J, the gap between germline ends came to 6 bases. This CDR3 has 13 residues. The CDR3 region has the DNA TGTGCCAGCAGCTTAGGACAAACCTACGAGCAGTACTTC. This gives the protein CASSLGQTYEQYF. The whole variable domain, remainder taken from reference TRBV11-2 and TRBJ2-7, is EAGVAQSPRYKIIEKRQSVAFWCNPISGHATLYWYQQILGQGPKLLIQFQNNGVVDDSQLPKDRFSAERLKGVDSTLKIQPAKLEDSAVYLCASSLGQTYEQYFGPGTRLTVT.

This chain connects TRBV7-2 to TRBJ2-1, with 11 bases that match TRBD1. The CDR3 is 15 amino acids. V trimming: 3 bases; J trimming: 9 bases; junction bases outside the gene matches: 7. Germline CDR1 reads SGHTA; CDR2 reads FQGNSA. The CDR3 loop reads CASSFWGQGDGEQFF. The CDR3 DNA follows: TGTGCCAGCAGCTTCTGGGGACAGGGGGATGGTGAGCAGTTCTTC.

This chain links TRBV7-8 with TRBJ1-1; no clear D gene. V was clipped by 6 bases and J by 4 bases, with 12 bases between them. From germline, CDR1 is SGHVS and CDR2 FQNEAQ. The CDR3 length is 13 residues. The CDR3 spells CASSVGRPTEAFF. CDR3 bases: TGTGCCAGCAGTGTCGGGCGACCCACTGAAGCTTTCTTT.

The chain employs TRBV2 and TRBJ1-5, with unresolved D. The CDR3 sequence is 13 residues long. The germline gives CDR1 SNHLY, CDR2 FYNNEI. V gave up 6 bases and J gave up 7 bases, with 13 bases separating them. The CDR3 region has the DNA TGTGCCAGCAGAGCCCCTGAAGGACAGCCCCAGCATTTT. It translates to CASRAPEGQPQHF.

The J gene is TRBJ2-2, the V gene TRBV27; D not certain. The CDR3 loop spans 11 amino acids. The ends were cut back, 10 bases at V and 4 bases at J, with 7 bases in the middle. Germline CDR1 reads MNHEY; CDR2 reads SMNVEV (reference sequence). The CDR3 DNA is TGTGCCACCTGGGGCACCGGGGAGCTGTTTTTT. Translated, it gives CATWGTGELFF.

The chain has TRBV2 and TRBJ2-2; D is uncertain. Trimming stripped 4 bases from V and 5 bases from J, with 11 bases between. CDR1 SNHLY and CDR2 FYNNEI come from the germline V gene. CDR3 size: 14 residues. CDR3 nucleotide sequence: TGTGCCAGCAGTGGTTTTACCGAAACCGGGGAGCTGTTTTTT. Its translation: CASSGFTETGELFF.

V is TRBV28 and J is TRBJ2-7; D perhaps matches TRBD2 (5 bases). Trimming took 3 bases from V and 5 from J, leaving 8 bases between them. CDR1 is MDHEN, CDR2 SYDVKM, per germline. CDR3 length: 12 amino acids. The CDR3: CASSFLANEQYF. The CDR3 DNA sequence: TGTGCCAGCAGTTTCTTAGCGAACGAGCAGTACTTC.

This clone has only a few counts. This sequence joins TRBV10-3 and TRBJ1-3; D gene unclear. Germline V CDR1 and CDR2: ENHRY, SYGVKD. This CDR3 spans 16 amino acids. The V end was cut by 2 bases, the J end by 0 bases, with 11 bases between. CDR3: CAISEQSGDSGNTIYF. DNA of the CDR3: TGTGCCATCAGTGAGCAATCAGGTGACTCTGGAAACACCATATATTTT.

This chain links TRBV25-1 with TRBJ2-7; perhaps TRBD1 as D (6 bases). The germline V gene has CDR1 MGHDK and CDR2 SYGVNS. V gave up 4 bases and J gave up 6 bases, with 13 bases separating them. The CDR3 loop spans 13 amino acids. The CDR3 DNA is TGTGCCAGCAGTGTGGGAACAGGGAGCGAGCAGTACTTC. Protein product: CASSVGTGSEQYF.

The chain couples TRBV5-8 to TRBJ2-7, with D possibly TRBD1 on 6 matching bases. The CDR3 length is 16 residues. Germline V lookup: CDR1 SGHTS, CDR2 YDEGEE. V was cut by 4 bases and J by 1 base, with 18 bases left in between. The CDR3 nucleotides read TGTGCCAGCAGCCCTTCAGAGACAGGTGAATCCTACGAGCAGTACTTC. It yields the protein CASSPSETGESYEQYF.

V and J are TRBV2 and TRBJ2-3; TRBD2 aligns across 9 bases. This CDR3 is 16 amino acids long. Germline assignment: CDR1 SNHLY and CDR2 FYNNEI. With 8 bases clipped from V and 5 bases from J, the junction kept 14 bases outside the gene matches. The CDR3 nucleotides read TGTGCCAGCCGAACGGGACTAGCTCTTCTTTTAGATACGCAGTATTTT. This gives the protein CASRTGLALLLDTQYF. The full variable domain, rest sourced from reference TRBV2 and TRBJ2-3, is EPEVTQTPSHQVTQMGQEVILRCVPISNHLYFYWYRQILGQKVEFLVSFYNNEISEKSEIFDDQFSVERPDGSNFTLKIRSTKLEDSAMYFCASRTGLALLLDTQYFGPGTRLTVL.

This clone came up once. The chain recombines TRBV7-3 with TRBJ1-5, with no clear D. CDR1 and CDR2 from the germline V gene are SGHTA and FQGTGA. V was shortened by 3 bases and J by 9 bases, with 6 bases between the two germline ends. The CDR3 sequence is 11 residues long. This CDR3 is CASSLGGPQHF. The CDR3 DNA reads TGTGCCAGCAGCTTGGGAGGGCCCCAGCATTTT.

The V call is TRBV7-3, the J call TRBJ2-3; a possible D gene is TRBD2 (6 bases). The CDR3 has 16 amino acids. V lost 2 bases, J lost 0 bases, and 12 bases lay in between. In germline, CDR1 is SGHTA, CDR2 FQGTGA. The CDR3 sequence is CASSLYGGDSTDTQYF. The DNA for the CDR3 is TGTGCCAGCAGCTTATATGGCGGGGATAGCACAGATACGCAGTATTTT.

The chain combines TRBV2 with TRBJ2-1, with D possibly being TRBD1 or TRBD2 (5 bases each). The V and J ends lost 3 bases and 2 bases respectively, with 5 bases between them. CDR1 is SNHLY, CDR2 FYNNEI, per germline. This CDR3 has 13 amino acids. CDR3 in amino acids: CASSEGAYNEQFF. CDR3 DNA sequence: TGTGCCAGCAGTGAGGGGGCCTACAATGAGCAGTTCTTC.